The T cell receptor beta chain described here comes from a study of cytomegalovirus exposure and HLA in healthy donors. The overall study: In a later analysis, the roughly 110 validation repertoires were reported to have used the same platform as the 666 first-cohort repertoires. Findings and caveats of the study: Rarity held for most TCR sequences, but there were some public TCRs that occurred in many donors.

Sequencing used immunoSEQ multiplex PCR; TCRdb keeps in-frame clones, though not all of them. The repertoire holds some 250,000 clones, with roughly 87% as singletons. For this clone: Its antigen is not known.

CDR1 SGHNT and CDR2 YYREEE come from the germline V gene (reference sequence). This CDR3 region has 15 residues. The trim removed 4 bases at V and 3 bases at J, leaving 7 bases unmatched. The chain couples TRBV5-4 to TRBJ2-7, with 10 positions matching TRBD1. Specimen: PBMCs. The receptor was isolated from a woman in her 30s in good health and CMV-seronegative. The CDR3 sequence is CASSRPDRGDYEQYF. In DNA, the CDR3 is TGTGCCAGCAGCCGCCCGGACAGGGGGGACTACGAGCAGTACTTC.